This entry describes one T cell receptor (beta chain). Its antigen remains unidentified. The assay was immunoSEQ multiplex PCR, and TCRdb's table has in-frame clones only and misses some. Of more than 40,000 clones in the sample, over 60% were seen once. This sample is drawn from a study of vaccination effects on CD4 cells after COVID-19. Antigen-specific CD4+ T cell clonotypes were called by their expansion after viral peptide-pool culture in ViraFEST. Following a roughly eleven-day culture, CD4+ T cells were purified. Subjects were given two BNT162b2 or mRNA-1273 vaccine doses. Each culture had half its medium swapped for IL-2 medium on days 3 and 7. With V trimmed by 1 base and J by 0 bases, 2 bases remained unmatched. This CDR3 contains 15 residues. Germline-derived CDR1 and CDR2 are SGHAT and FQNNGV. General study results and limits: Late post-vaccination samples showed marked contraction of infection- and vaccine-induced clones.

Sequences were derived from CD4+ T cells from PBMCs cultured with HCoV-OC43 spike peptides, sampled after COVID-19 vaccination. Noted subset: HCoV-OC43 spike overlapping peptide pool stimulation. This sequence joins TRBV11-2 and TRBJ1-2, with 7 bases matching TRBD1. This TCR was recovered from a human donor who received a COVID-19 vaccine. The CDR3 DNA is TGTGCCAGCAGCTTAGGACAGGGTTCTAACTATGGCTACACCTTC. Its protein is CASSLGQGSNYGYTF.